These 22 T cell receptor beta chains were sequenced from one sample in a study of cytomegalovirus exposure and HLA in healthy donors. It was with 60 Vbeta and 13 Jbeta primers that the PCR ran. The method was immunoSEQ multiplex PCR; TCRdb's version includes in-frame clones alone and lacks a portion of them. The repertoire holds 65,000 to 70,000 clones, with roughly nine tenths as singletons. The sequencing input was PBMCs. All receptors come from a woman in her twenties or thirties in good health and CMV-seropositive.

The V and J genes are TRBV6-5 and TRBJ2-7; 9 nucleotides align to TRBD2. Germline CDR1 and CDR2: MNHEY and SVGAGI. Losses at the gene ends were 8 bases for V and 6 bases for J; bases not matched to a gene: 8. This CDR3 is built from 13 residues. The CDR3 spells CASREKAGGEQYF. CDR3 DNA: TGTGCCAGCCGTGAGAAAGCGGGAGGCGAGCAGTACTTC.

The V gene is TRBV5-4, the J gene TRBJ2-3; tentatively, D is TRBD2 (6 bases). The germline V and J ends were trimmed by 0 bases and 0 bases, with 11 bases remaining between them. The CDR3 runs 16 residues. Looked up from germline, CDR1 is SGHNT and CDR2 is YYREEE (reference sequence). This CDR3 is CASSLGTTKSTDTQYF. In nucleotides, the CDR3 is TGTGCCAGCAGCTTGGGGACTACAAAAAGCACAGATACGCAGTATTTT.

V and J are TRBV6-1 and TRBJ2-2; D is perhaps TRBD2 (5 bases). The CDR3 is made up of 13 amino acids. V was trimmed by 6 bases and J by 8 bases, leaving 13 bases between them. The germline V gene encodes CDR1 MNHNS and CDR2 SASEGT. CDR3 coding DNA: TGTGCCAGCAGCGATCGGGAATCGGGGGAGCTGTTTTTT. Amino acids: CASSDRESGELFF.

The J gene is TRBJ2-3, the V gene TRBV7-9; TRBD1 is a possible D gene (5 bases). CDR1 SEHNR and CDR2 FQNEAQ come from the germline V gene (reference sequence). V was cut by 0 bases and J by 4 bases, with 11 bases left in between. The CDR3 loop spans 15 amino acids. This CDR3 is CASSLAAGPADTQYF. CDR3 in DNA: TGTGCCAGCAGCTTAGCGGCAGGGCCCGCAGATACGCAGTATTTT.

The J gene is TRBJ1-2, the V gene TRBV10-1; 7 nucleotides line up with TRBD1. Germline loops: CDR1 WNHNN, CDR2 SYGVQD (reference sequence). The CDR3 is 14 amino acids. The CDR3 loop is CDTEGGGGNYGYTF. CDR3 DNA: TGCGACACCGAAGGGGGCGGTGGGAACTATGGCTACACCTTC.

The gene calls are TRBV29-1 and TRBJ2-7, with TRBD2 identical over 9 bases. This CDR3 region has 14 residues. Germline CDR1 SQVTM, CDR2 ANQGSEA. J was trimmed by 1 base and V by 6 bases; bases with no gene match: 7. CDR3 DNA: TGCAGCGTGGGGGGAGCGGGAGGTTCCTACGAGCAGTACTTC. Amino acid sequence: CSVGGAGGSYEQYF.

DNA of the CDR3: TGCGCCAGCAGCCAAAGGGGGACAGGGGCGTACACAGATACGCAGTATTTT. It encodes CASSQRGTGAYTDTQYF. The chain employs TRBV4-1 and TRBJ2-3; 10 bases are shared with TRBD1. From germline, CDR1 is MGHRA and CDR2 YSYEKL. J was trimmed by 2 bases and V by 2 bases; bases with no gene match: 7. The CDR3 is 17 residues long.

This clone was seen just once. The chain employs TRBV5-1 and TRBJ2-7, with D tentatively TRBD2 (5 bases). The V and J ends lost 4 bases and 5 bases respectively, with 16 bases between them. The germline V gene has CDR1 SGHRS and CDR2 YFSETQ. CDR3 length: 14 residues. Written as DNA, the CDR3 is TGCGCCAGCAGCCCGAGCGGATCCTCAGACGAGCAGTACTTC. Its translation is CASSPSGSSDEQYF.

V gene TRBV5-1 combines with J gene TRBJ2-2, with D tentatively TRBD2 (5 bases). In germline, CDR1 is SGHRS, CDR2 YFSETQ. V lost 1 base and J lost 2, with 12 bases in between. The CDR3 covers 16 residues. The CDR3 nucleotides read TGCGCCAGCAGCTTGTATGGGAGCTTTAACACCGGGGAGCTGTTTTTT. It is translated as CASSLYGSFNTGELFF.

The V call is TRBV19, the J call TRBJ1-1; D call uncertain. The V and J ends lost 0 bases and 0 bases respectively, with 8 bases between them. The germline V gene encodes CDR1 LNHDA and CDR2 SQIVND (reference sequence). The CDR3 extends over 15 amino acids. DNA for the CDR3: TGTGCCAGTAGTATAGATGCAGTCCTGAACACTGAAGCTTTCTTT. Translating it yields CASSIDAVLNTEAFF.

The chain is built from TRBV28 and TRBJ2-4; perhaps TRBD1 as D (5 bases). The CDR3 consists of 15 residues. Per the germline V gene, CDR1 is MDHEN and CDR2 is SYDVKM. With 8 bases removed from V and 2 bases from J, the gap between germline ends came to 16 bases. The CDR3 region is CASALQGFSKNIQYF. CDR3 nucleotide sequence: TGTGCCAGCGCCCTTCAGGGATTTTCCAAAAACATTCAGTACTTC.

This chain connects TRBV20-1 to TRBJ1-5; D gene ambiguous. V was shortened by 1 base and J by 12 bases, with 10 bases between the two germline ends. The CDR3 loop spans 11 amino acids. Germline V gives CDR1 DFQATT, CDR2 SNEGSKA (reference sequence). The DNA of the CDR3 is TGCAGTGCTAGAGGAGGAGGGATCCAGCATTTT. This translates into CSARGGGIQHF.

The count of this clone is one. The CDR3: CASSAQGQETQYF. The CDR3 coding sequence is TGCGCCAGCAGCGCACAGGGTCAAGAGACCCAGTACTTC. The chain recombines TRBV5-1 with TRBJ2-5; D may be TRBD1 (6 bases). The CDR3 consists of 13 residues. V lost 4 bases, J lost 2 bases, and 9 bases lay in between. Germline CDR1 SGHRS, CDR2 YFSETQ. The full variable domain, with the rest looked up from reference TRBV5-1 and TRBJ2-5, is KAGVTQTPRYLIKTRGQQVTLSCSPISGHRSVSWYQQTPGQGLQFLFEYFSETQRNKGNFPGRFSGRQFSNSRSEMNVSTLELGDSALYLCASSAQGQETQYFGPGTRLLVL.

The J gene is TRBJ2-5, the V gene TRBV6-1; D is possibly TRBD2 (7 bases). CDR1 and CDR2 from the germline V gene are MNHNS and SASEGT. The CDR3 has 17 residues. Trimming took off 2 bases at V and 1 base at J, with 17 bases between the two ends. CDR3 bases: TGTGCCAGCAGTGAATGGGGGAGGGGAGGGGGCCAAGAGACCCAGTACTTC. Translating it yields CASSEWGRGGGQETQYF.

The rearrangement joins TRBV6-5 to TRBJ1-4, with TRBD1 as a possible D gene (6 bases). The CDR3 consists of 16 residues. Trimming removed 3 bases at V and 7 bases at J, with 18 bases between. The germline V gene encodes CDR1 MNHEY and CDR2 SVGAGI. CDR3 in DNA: TGTGCCAGCAGTTATTTCCGGGACACCCGAGTTGAAAAACTGTTTTTT. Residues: CASSYFRDTRVEKLFF.

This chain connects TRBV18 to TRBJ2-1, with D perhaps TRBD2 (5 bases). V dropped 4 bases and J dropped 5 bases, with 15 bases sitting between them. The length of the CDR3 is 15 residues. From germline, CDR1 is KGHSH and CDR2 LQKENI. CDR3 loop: CASSLASSGNNEQFF. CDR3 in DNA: TGTGCCAGCTCACTGGCCTCCTCGGGGAACAATGAGCAGTTCTTC.

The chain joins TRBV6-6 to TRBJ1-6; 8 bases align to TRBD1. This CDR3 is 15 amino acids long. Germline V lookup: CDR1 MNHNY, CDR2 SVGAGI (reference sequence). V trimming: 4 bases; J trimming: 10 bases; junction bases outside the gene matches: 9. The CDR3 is CASSFGPGGGSPLHF. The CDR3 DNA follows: TGTGCCAGCAGTTTCGGTCCAGGGGGCGGGTCACCCCTCCACTTT.

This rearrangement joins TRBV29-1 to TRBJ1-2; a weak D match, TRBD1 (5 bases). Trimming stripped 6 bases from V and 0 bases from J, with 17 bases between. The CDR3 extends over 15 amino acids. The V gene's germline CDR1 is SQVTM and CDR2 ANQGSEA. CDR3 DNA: TGCAGCGTCCCAGGGCAGCCTGTAGCTAACTATGGCTACACCTTC. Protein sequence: CSVPGQPVANYGYTF.

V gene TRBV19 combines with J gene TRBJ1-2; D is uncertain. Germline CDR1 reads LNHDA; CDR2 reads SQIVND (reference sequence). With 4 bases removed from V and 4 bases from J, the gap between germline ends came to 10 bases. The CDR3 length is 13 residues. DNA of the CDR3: TGTGCCAGTAGTAAGGCCAGCGGCTATGGCTACACCTTC. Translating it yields CASSKASGYGYTF.

The CDR3 DNA reads TGTGCCAGCAGTAAACAGGGTGGATATAACACTGAAGCTTTCTTT. It codes for CASSKQGGYNTEAFF. The chain is built from TRBV2 and TRBJ1-1; TRBD1 is a possible D gene (6 bases). Germline V CDR1 and CDR2: SNHLY, FYNNEI. The CDR3 sequence is 15 residues long. Trimming left V 5 bases short and J 2 bases short, with 15 bases between.

The CDR3 region has the DNA TGTGCCAGCAGCCATCCTAACTACGAGCAGTACTTC. Translating it yields CASSHPNYEQYF. The V and J genes are TRBV5-4 and TRBJ2-7; unclear D gene. With 4 bases removed from V and 3 bases from J, the gap between germline ends came to 8 bases. CDR3 size: 12 residues. From germline, CDR1 is SGHNT and CDR2 YYREEE (reference sequence).

As DNA, the CDR3 is TGTGCCAGCAGCTTAGGGACTAGCGGGACTACCGGGGAGCTGTTTTTT. Its translation is CASSLGTSGTTGELFF. The chain joins TRBV7-6 to TRBJ2-2, with 12 bases identical to TRBD2. Germline trimming cut 1 base from V and 5 bases from J; bases unmatched to any gene: 2. This CDR3 is built from 16 residues. Per the germline V gene, CDR1 is SGHVS and CDR2 is FNYEAQ.